This T cell receptor beta chain was captured in a study of technical replicates of blood from several donors. This clone was counted a single time. Per the germline V gene, CDR1 is LNHNV and CDR2 is YYDKDF (reference sequence). V lost 0 bases and J lost 4, with 18 bases in between. The CDR3 has 17 residues. Produced via immunoSEQ multiplex PCR; TCRdb's table is partial and in-frame only. The sample holds about 75,000 clones, 95% to 97% seen once. The V and J genes are TRBV15 and TRBJ1-2; D might be TRBD1 (5 bases). The TCR was taken from a human donor in good health. Sequenced material: T cells isolated from PBMCs. The CDR3 protein is CATSREGAGYFSYGYTF. The CDR3 region has the DNA TGTGCCACCAGCAGAGAAGGGGCAGGGTACTTTTCCTATGGCTACACCTTC.